This T cell receptor (beta chain) was sequenced in a study of blood T cell repertoires in COVID-19. Background on the study: From the United States, Italy and Spain came samples of acute and convalescent COVID-19.

Enrollees, roughly 18 to 90 years old, lived in some 24 US areas. Two consecutive negative NP/OP PCR tests, clearance, or resolved symptoms defined Cohort 3 recovery. The data were produced by immunoSEQ multiplex PCR, yet TCRdb's version contains in-frame clones alone and is incomplete. The sample lists about 130,000 clones, roughly 80% occurring once. This clone was counted a few times. This receptor was obtained from a man between 45 and 60 years old who had recovered from COVID-19. The material sequenced was PBMCs or T cells enriched from blood (not recorded which).

This chain's CDR3 is CASSEAPAYEQYF. For the CDR3, the DNA is TGTGCCAGCAGTGAAGCCCCCGCCTACGAGCAGTACTTC. This sequence joins TRBV2 and TRBJ2-7; D not resolved. CDR1 is SNHLY, CDR2 FYNNEI, per germline. V lost 0 bases and J lost 2, with 5 bases in between. The CDR3 has 13 residues.